Listed here is a single T cell receptor (beta chain). The read stops 3 residues short of the end of the CDR3; the missing end is completed from the germline J gene. This sample stems from a study of T cells in women clearing cervical HPV infection. Study as a whole: Blood came at first lesion visit for cases, post-clearance for controls.

Average input was approximately 1.3 ug genomic DNA for immunoSEQ TCR beta CDR3 amplification. Profiled with immunoSEQ multiplex PCR; TCRdb holds only in-frame clones, not every one. The record lists about 30,000 clones, of which the ten most abundant hold around 16%. HPV was found by MY09/MY11 PCR and dot-blot genotyping. The germline gives CDR1 KGHSH, CDR2 LQKENI. The CDR3 has 12 amino acids. The V end was cut by 3 bases, the J end by 5 bases, with 7 bases between. Sequencing was performed on blood buffy coat. This chain connects TRBV18 to TRBJ2-5; perhaps TRBD1 as D (5 bases). The clonotype comes from a woman between 18 and 70 years old with a cervical HPV16 infection that either progressed to CIN3+ or cleared (not recorded which). CDR3 amino acids: CASSPAGETQYF. CDR3 DNA, as far as it was read: TGTGCCAGCTCACCGGCAGGGGAGACC. The full variable domain, its missing parts supplied by reference TRBV18 and TRBJ2-5, is NAGVMQNPRHLVRRRGQEARLRCSPMKGHSHVYWYRQLPEEGLKFMVYLQKENIIDESGMPKERFSAEFPKEGPSILRIQQVVRGDSAAYFCASSPAGETQYFGPGTRLLVL.